Listed below are T cell receptor beta chains from one sample, sequenced in a study of blood T cell repertoires in COVID-19. Using immunoSEQ multiplex PCR, the repertoire was profiled, and TCRdb retains in-frame clones only, with some absent. Found here are roughly 150,000 clones, 84% of them singletons; the top ten hold under 9.5%. Sequenced: PBMCs or T cells enriched from blood (not recorded which). The receptors derive from a man in his fifties or sixties who had recovered from COVID-19. The CDR3 runs from the conserved cysteine through the conserved F or W. A D gene is named only where the DNA matches it firmly. The size entry is marked missing in some rows and otherwise reads once, few, many or a size class.

abundance,v_gene,d_gene,j_gene,CDR3nt,CDR3aa
.,TRBV18,.,TRBJ1-1,TGTGCCAGCTCAGACAGACCGAACACTGAAGCTTTCTTT,CASSDRPNTEAFF
.,TRBV2,TRBD1,TRBJ2-2,TGTGCCAGCAGGCAGGGGGCGCAAACCGGGGAGCTGTTTTTT,CASRQGAQTGELFF
.,TRBV6-2/TRBV6-3,.,TRBJ2-3,TGTGCCAGCAGTTACCGGGCTAGCGTTACGATTAACCCTAGCACAGATACGCAGTATTTT,CASSYRASVTINPSTDTQYF
.,TRBV2,TRBD1,TRBJ1-2,TGTGCCAGCAGTACTACCGGGACAGGAGTCTATGGCTACACCTTC,CASSTTGTGVYGYTF
.,TRBV3-1/TRBV3-2,.,TRBJ1-1,TGTGCCAGCAGCCAAGTCAGGAGGCCCGCGGACACTGAAGCTTTCTTT,CASSQVRRPADTEAFF
.,TRBV19,TRBD2,TRBJ2-3,TGTGCCAGTAGTATATTAACTAGCGGGGGGCGAGATACGCAGTATTTT,CASSILTSGGRDTQYF
once,TRBV19,.,TRBJ2-3,TGTGCCAGTAGTATTGGCGGGGTGGGCACAGATACGCAGTATTTT,CASSIGGVGTDTQYF
once,TRBV19,TRBD1,TRBJ1-5,TGTGCCAGTAGTCAGACAGGGAGGAATCAGCCCCAGCATTTT,CASSQTGRNQPQHF
.,TRBV3-1/TRBV3-2,.,TRBJ1-2,TGTGCCAGCAGCCTGTACAGGGAATTGGACTATGGCTACACCTTC,CASSLYRELDYGYTF
.,TRBV2,.,TRBJ2-3,TGTGCCAGCAGTGAAATAGAGGCCAGCACAGATACGCAGTATTTT,CASSEIEASTDTQYF
.,TRBV7-8,.,TRBJ2-6,TGTGCCAGCAGCCAGCGGACCGGAAGCTCTGGGGCCAACGTCCTGACTTTC,CASSQRTGSSGANVLTF
.,TRBV2,TRBD1,TRBJ1-2,TGTGCCAGCAGTGCGGACAGGGTACCTGGCTACACCTTC,CASSADRVPGYTF
.,TRBV19,TRBD1,TRBJ2-6,TGTGCCAGTAGTTGGGGACAGGGGGCCTCTGGGGCCAACGTCCTGACTTTC,CASSWGQGASGANVLTF
.,TRBV11-3,.,TRBJ2-6,TGTGCCAGCAGCCCACGACGACTGGGGGCCAACGTCCTGACTTTC,CASSPRRLGANVLTF
.,TRBV4-1,TRBD1,TRBJ1-5,TGCGCCAGCAGCCCAATACAGGGGAACAATCAGCCCCAGCATTTT,CASSPIQGNNQPQHF
once,TRBV7-3,TRBD2,TRBJ2-7,TGTGCCAGCAGCCTCGGACTAGCGGGGTCCTATGAGCAGTACTTC,CASSLGLAGSYEQYF
.,TRBV10-2,TRBD2,TRBJ2-2,TGCGCCAGCAGGATCAGCGGGGTAGGCACCGGGGAGCTGTTTTTT,CASRISGVGTGELFF
once,TRBV9,TRBD1,TRBJ2-3,TGTGCCAGCAGCCCCCGAGGACAGGGGGGATCAGATACGCAGTATTTT,CASSPRGQGGSDTQYF
.,TRBV4-1,.,TRBJ1-1,TGCGCCAGCAGCCACCCTGCGGAGAACACTGAAGCTTTCTTT,CASSHPAENTEAFF
.,TRBV4-3,TRBD1,TRBJ2-2,TGCGCCAGCAGAACAACAGGGGCCTCCGTTATCGGGGAGCTGTTTTTT,CASRTTGASVIGELFF
.,TRBV5-6,TRBD1,TRBJ2-2,TGTGCCAGCAGCTTTTACAGGGGTCTCACCGGGGAGCTGTTTTTT,CASSFYRGLTGELFF
.,TRBV5-1,.,TRBJ1-5,TGCGCCAGCAGCTTGGGAGGTCCCATGGGGGGTCAGCCCCAGCATTTT,CASSLGGPMGGQPQHF
.,TRBV3-1/TRBV3-2,.,TRBJ1-2,TGTGCCAGCAGCCAAGTCTCGGTTTATGGCTACACCTTC,CASSQVSVYGYTF
.,TRBV18,TRBD2,TRBJ2-1,TGTGCCAGCTCACAGACGGGACTAGCGGGGCCCTACAATGAGCAGTTCTTC,CASSQTGLAGPYNEQFF
.,TRBV6-6,.,TRBJ1-1,TGTGCCAGCAGTTCGGAGGGGAGGGCTGGCACTGAAGCTTTCTTT,CASSSEGRAGTEAFF
.,TRBV7-8,.,TRBJ1-5,TGTGCCAGCAGCTCAGGACTAAATAGCAATCAGCCCCAGCATTTT,CASSSGLNSNQPQHF
.,TRBV12-3/TRBV12-4,.,TRBJ2-1,TGTGCCAGCAGTGCGGGACTTTCCAATGAGCAGTTCTTC,CASSAGLSNEQFF
.,TRBV7-2,.,TRBJ2-1,TGTGCCAGCAGCTTATGGGTTGAGCGGTACAATGAGCAGTTCTTC,CASSLWVERYNEQFF
.,TRBV12-3/TRBV12-4,TRBD1,TRBJ1-5,TGTGCCAGCAAAACAGACAGGGCACAGCCCCAGCATTTT,CASKTDRAQPQHF
.,TRBV12-5,TRBD1,TRBJ1-1,TGTGCTAGTGGTTTGGGCCCGGGACAGGGTCCACAGGATGAAGCTTTCTTT,CASGLGPGQGPQDEAFF
.,TRBV5-4,.,TRBJ1-3,TGTGCCAGCAGCTTGACCAGCTCTGGAAACACCATATATTTT,CASSLTSSGNTIYF
.,TRBV14,TRBD2,TRBJ2-7,TGTGCCAGCAGCCAAGTGGCGGGGGGGAACTACGAGCAGTACTTC,CASSQVAGGNYEQYF
.,TRBV29-1,TRBD2,TRBJ2-3,TGCAGCGCTAGCGGGGGGCCGGGAGATACGCAGTATTTT,CSASGGPGDTQYF
.,TRBV2,TRBD1,TRBJ1-4,TGTGCCAGCATAAGGGACAGCCCTAATGAAAAACTGTTTTTT,CASIRDSPNEKLFF
.,TRBV2,TRBD1,TRBJ1-2,TGTGCCAGCAGAATGGACAGGGTCAACTATGGCTACACCTTC,CASRMDRVNYGYTF
.,TRBV7-2,.,TRBJ1-1,TGTGCCAGCAGCTTTTACAGGCACACTGAAGCTTTCTTT,CASSFYRHTEAFF
.,TRBV5-6,TRBD2,TRBJ2-7,TGTGCCAGCAGCCCCGACGCCGGGACTAGACACTCCTACGAGCAGTACTTC,CASSPDAGTRHSYEQYF
.,TRBV4-1,TRBD2,TRBJ2-3,TGCGCCAGCACGGGGGGTACAGATACGCAGTATTTT,CASTGGTDTQYF
once,TRBV27,TRBD1,TRBJ1-3,TGTGCCAGCAGTCTGACAGGGATACACACCATATATTTT,CASSLTGIHTIYF
.,TRBV5-5,.,TRBJ2-5,TGTGCCAGCAGCTCCGGGTCGCAAGAGACCCAGTACTTC,CASSSGSQETQYF
.,TRBV16,.,TRBJ1-2,TGTGCCAGCAGCCAATCCTCCAGGGACTATGGCTACACCTTC,CASSQSSRDYGYTF
.,TRBV3-1/TRBV3-2,.,TRBJ1-4,TGTGCCAGCAGCCAGGGGGGGGCCGCAACTAATGAAAAACTGTTTTTT,CASSQGGAATNEKLFF
.,TRBV3-1/TRBV3-2,TRBD1,TRBJ1-1,TGTGCCAGCAGCCAAGATGGGGGGACAGTCATGGAAGCTTTCTTT,CASSQDGGTVMEAFF
.,TRBV25-1,TRBD1,TRBJ2-7,TGTGCCAGCAGTGACGTGGGACAGGGTCGCTACGAGCAGTACTTC,CASSDVGQGRYEQYF
.,TRBV11-2,.,TRBJ2-7,TGTGCCAGCAGCTTATTGATCGGGAACTACGAGCAGTACTTC,CASSLLIGNYEQYF
.,TRBV4-3,TRBD2,TRBJ2-1,TGCGCCAGCAGCCAAGGACTAGCGGGTAATGAGCAGTTCTTC,CASSQGLAGNEQFF
.,TRBV6-5,TRBD1,TRBJ1-6,TGTGCCAGCAGCCGAGAGGGGACAGTCAATTCACCCCTCCACTTT,CASSREGTVNSPLHF
.,TRBV2,.,TRBJ2-1,TGTGCCAGCAGTACCTTCCGGGGGGCTTCCTACAATGAGCAGTTCTTC,CASSTFRGASYNEQFF
.,TRBV12-5,.,TRBJ1-2,TGTGCTAGTGGTTTGGTACCTTTGACAGGAGTAGATGGCTACACCTTC,CASGLVPLTGVDGYTF
.,TRBV25-1,TRBD1,TRBJ1-5,TGTGCCAGCAGTGAAGCAGGGGGAACTCAGCCCCAGCATTTT,CASSEAGGTQPQHF
.,TRBV5-6,.,TRBJ1-6,TGTGCCAGCAGCTTGCCCAGGGGTAATTCACCCCTCCACTTT,CASSLPRGNSPLHF
.,TRBV18,.,TRBJ1-4,TGTGCCAGCTCACCACCCGACATGAAGGAAAAACTGTTTTTT,CASSPPDMKEKLFF
.,TRBV5-6,TRBD1,TRBJ1-2,TGTGCCAGCAGCTCCCGACAGGGGTATGGCTACACCTTC,CASSSRQGYGYTF
.,TRBV21-1,.,TRBJ1-5,TGTGCCAGCAGCAAAGGAGGGACAGGGGGCTTTCAGCCCCAGCATTTT,CASSKGGTGGFQPQHF